This T cell receptor (beta chain) was sequenced in a study of T cell changes during pregnancy in multiple sclerosis. V lost 4 bases and J lost 4; bases outside the gene matches: 10. This CDR3 spans 15 amino acids. Germline V gene lookup returns CDR1 SGHVS and CDR2 FQNEAQ. Only in-frame clones appear in the TCRdb table, and some are missing; sequencing was by immunoSEQ multiplex PCR. Altogether fewer than 30,000 clones are present, approximately 90% being singletons, with the ten largest covering more than 0.7%. This receptor was taken from a female donor with multiple sclerosis, enrolled in a pregnancy study. Specimen: CD4+ T cells from peripheral blood mononuclear cells, collected in the first trimester of pregnancy. This chain links TRBV7-8 with TRBJ2-7; 7 nucleotides match TRBD1. This CDR3 reads CASSSPPGGRYEQYF. CDR3 nucleotides: TGTGCCAGCAGCTCACCCCCAGGGGGAAGATACGAGCAGTACTTC.